Listed here is a single T cell receptor (beta chain). The CDR3 length is 15 residues. From germline, CDR1 is KGHSH and CDR2 LQKENI. Trimming at V came to 6 bases and at J to 3 bases, leaving 7 bases not matched to a gene. These data belong to a study of blood T cell repertoires in COVID-19. In the original analysis: From reference gene primer amplification, estimates of nucleated cell counts were derived. Data came from immunoSEQ multiplex PCR; TCRdb stores just in-frame clones and leaves some out. That table is the source of V, J and clone size, and D and trimming were worked out from the DNA. The sample carries 120,000 or so clones, about nine tenths recorded once.

The V call is TRBV18, the J call TRBJ2-2, with 7 bases identical to TRBD1. The sequence derives from a man aged 40-50 years with acute or convalescent COVID-19. Source material: peripheral blood. DNA for the CDR3: TGTGCCAGCTCCCGCGACAGGGTTGACACCGGGGAGCTGTTTTTT. It codes for CASSRDRVDTGELFF.